This T cell receptor (beta chain) emerged from a study of cytotoxic CD8 clonotypes in ibrutinib-treated CLL. Study-wide points: Clonality rose at ibrutinib response and fell back toward baseline at progression. Sampling schedules were unmatched across sustained-remission and progressing patients.

The table came from immunoSEQ multiplex PCR; TCRdb's copy has only in-frame clones and leaves some out. The sample yields about 160,000 clones, more than 70% seen once. On this clone itself: Its specificity is not known.

The length of the CDR3 is 14 residues. CDR1 is SGHTA and CDR2 is FQGNSA in the germline V gene. V was cut by 3 bases and J by 7 bases, with 13 bases left in between. V is TRBV7-2 and J is TRBJ2-1, with D perhaps TRBD1 (6 bases). Sample: PBMCs, taken at disease progression, from a patient treated with ibrutinib. The sequence was obtained from a human donor with chronic lymphocytic leukemia. CDR3 bases: TGTGCCAGCAGCTTGGCAGGGGTGCAGAATGAGCAGTTCTTC. It specifies CASSLAGVQNEQFF.